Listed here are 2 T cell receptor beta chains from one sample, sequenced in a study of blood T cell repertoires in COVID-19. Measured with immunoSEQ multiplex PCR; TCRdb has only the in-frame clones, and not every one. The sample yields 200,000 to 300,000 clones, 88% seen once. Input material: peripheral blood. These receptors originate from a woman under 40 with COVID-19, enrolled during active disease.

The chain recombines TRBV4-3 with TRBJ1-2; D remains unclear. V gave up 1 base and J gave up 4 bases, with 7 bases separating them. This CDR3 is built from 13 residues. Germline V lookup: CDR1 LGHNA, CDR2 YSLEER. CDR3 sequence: CASSQVSSYGYTF. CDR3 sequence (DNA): TGCGCCAGCAGCCAAGTCTCCAGCTATGGCTACACCTTC.

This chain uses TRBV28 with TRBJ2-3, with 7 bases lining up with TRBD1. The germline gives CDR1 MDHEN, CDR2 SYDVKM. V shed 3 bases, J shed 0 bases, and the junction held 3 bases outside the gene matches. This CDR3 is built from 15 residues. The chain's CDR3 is CASSLDRPSTDTQYF. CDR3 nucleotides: TGTGCCAGCAGTTTGGACAGGCCAAGCACAGATACGCAGTATTTT.